The 2 T cell receptor beta chains below were found in one sample sequenced in a study of blood T cell repertoires in COVID-19 (TCRdb year 2020). Library preparation employed the immunoSEQ multiplex PCR assay. TCRdb mirrors the immuneACCESS table, restricted to in-frame sequences. Some clones are absent from its copies; in checked studies, under half trace to an unresolved V gene, and the reason for the others is unknown. The sample has over 200,000 clones on record, just over 85% of them singletons. Together, the top ten hold roughly 1.5% of the sample. Sequencing was done on a sample of peripheral blood. Every receptor here comes from a man younger than 35 with active or convalescent COVID-19.

This clone was seen a single time. The J gene is TRBJ1-1, the V gene TRBV10-3; D possibly corresponds to TRBD1 (6 bases). This CDR3 contains 13 residues. Trimming shortened V by 6 bases and J by 0 bases, and 8 bases separated the two germline ends. Germline V gene lookup returns CDR1 ENHRY and CDR2 SYGVKD. The CDR3 loop reads CAIRDSLNTEAFF. CDR3 DNA sequence: TGTGCCATCAGGGACAGTCTGAACACTGAAGCTTTCTTT.

The V and J genes are TRBV11-2 and TRBJ1-4, with 8 bases matching TRBD1. V lost 0 bases to trimming and J lost 7 bases; unmatched junction nucleotides: 4. The germline V gene encodes CDR1 SGHAT and CDR2 FQNNGV. This CDR3 contains 15 residues. CDR3: CASSLDSGGGEKLFF. DNA of the CDR3: TGTGCCAGCAGCTTAGATTCAGGGGGCGGTGAAAAACTGTTTTTT.